This is a list of T cell receptor beta chains from one sample in a study of cytomegalovirus exposure and HLA in healthy donors. TCRdb's copy holds only in-frame clones and misses some; the assay was immunoSEQ multiplex PCR. The top ten hold approximately 3.5% of the sample, which has over 100,000 clones, 78% seen once. Sequencing was performed on PBMCs. These receptors came from a woman in her 30s in good health and CMV-seropositive. CDR3s include the opening cysteine and the closing phenylalanine or tryptophan. A D gene is named only where the DNA matches it firmly. Clone sizes are given selectively: once, few, many, or a class where the clone is expanded.

D gene: TRBD1
J gene: TRBJ1-4
CDR3 length: 14
clone size: NA
V gene: TRBV11-2
CDR3 protein: CASSYRGTNEKLFF
CDR3 DNA: TGTGCCAGCAGCTACAGGGGGACTAATGAAAAACTGTTTTTT

D gene: NA
J gene: TRBJ2-5
CDR3 length: 15
clone size: NA
V gene: TRBV28
CDR3 protein: CASSFEWGHQETQYF
CDR3 DNA: TGTGCCAGCAGTTTCGAATGGGGACATCAAGAGACCCAGTACTTC

D gene: NA
J gene: TRBJ1-2
CDR3 length: 12
clone size: NA
V gene: TRBV30
CDR3 protein: CAWVQGLGGYTF
CDR3 DNA: TGTGCCTGGGTCCAGGGACTCGGAGGCTACACCTTC

D gene: TRBD1
J gene: TRBJ2-7
CDR3 length: 13
clone size: NA
V gene: TRBV5-1
CDR3 protein: CASSRDSTYEQYF
CDR3 DNA: TGCGCCAGCAGCAGGGACAGCACCTACGAGCAGTACTTC

D gene: NA
J gene: TRBJ1-1
CDR3 length: 14
clone size: NA
V gene: TRBV5-1
CDR3 protein: CASKATAVAVEAFF
CDR3 DNA: TGCGCCAGCAAAGCGACCGCAGTGGCGGTTGAAGCTTTCTTT

D gene: TRBD2
J gene: TRBJ2-5
CDR3 length: 15
clone size: few
V gene: TRBV15
CDR3 protein: CATSRDFRGVETQYF
CDR3 DNA: TGTGCCACCAGCAGAGATTTCCGGGGGGTAGAGACCCAGTACTTC

D gene: TRBD1
J gene: TRBJ2-3
CDR3 length: 16
clone size: NA
V gene: TRBV6-6
CDR3 protein: CASSQVDRGLTDTQYF
CDR3 DNA: TGTGCCAGCAGTCAGGTGGACAGGGGGCTCACAGATACGCAGTATTTT

D gene: TRBD1
J gene: TRBJ1-5
CDR3 length: 14
clone size: once
V gene: TRBV6-6
CDR3 protein: CASTPAGGTEPQHF
CDR3 DNA: TGTGCCAGCACTCCAGCAGGGGGGACGGAGCCCCAGCATTTT

D gene: NA
J gene: TRBJ1-1
CDR3 length: 16
clone size: NA
V gene: TRBV28
CDR3 protein: CASSFSRGTRNTEAFF
CDR3 DNA: TGTGCCAGCAGTTTCTCTCGGGGGACTCGGAACACTGAAGCTTTCTTT

D gene: NA
J gene: TRBJ2-3
CDR3 length: 14
clone size: NA
V gene: TRBV6-1
CDR3 protein: CASIPGIGADTQYF
CDR3 DNA: TGTGCCAGCATCCCCGGGATCGGAGCAGATACGCAGTATTTT

D gene: TRBD1
J gene: TRBJ2-1
CDR3 length: 12
clone size: NA
V gene: TRBV29-1
CDR3 protein: CSVNRQGDEQFF
CDR3 DNA: TGCAGCGTTAATAGACAGGGGGACGAGCAGTTCTTC

D gene: TRBD2
J gene: TRBJ2-1
CDR3 length: 13
clone size: NA
V gene: TRBV6-5
CDR3 protein: CASRPSGGNEQFF
CDR3 DNA: TGTGCCAGCAGGCCTAGCGGGGGCAATGAGCAGTTCTTC

D gene: TRBD1
J gene: TRBJ2-5
CDR3 length: 14
clone size: NA
V gene: TRBV29-1
CDR3 protein: CSASGTGLQETQYF
CDR3 DNA: TGCAGTGCCTCCGGGACAGGGCTCCAAGAGACCCAGTACTTC

D gene: TRBD1
J gene: TRBJ2-1
CDR3 length: 15
clone size: once
V gene: TRBV7-3
CDR3 protein: CASSDTGTVSNEQFF
CDR3 DNA: TGTGCCAGCAGCGACACCGGGACAGTAAGCAATGAGCAGTTCTTC

D gene: TRBD2
J gene: TRBJ2-1
CDR3 length: 16
clone size: NA
V gene: TRBV7-3
CDR3 protein: CASSPSGGASYNEQFF
CDR3 DNA: TGTGCCAGCAGCCCTAGCGGGGGGGCCTCCTACAATGAGCAGTTCTTC

D gene: NA
J gene: TRBJ2-6
CDR3 length: 16
clone size: NA
V gene: TRBV7-6
CDR3 protein: CASSFWPPSGANVLTF
CDR3 DNA: TGTGCCAGCAGCTTTTGGCCTCCGTCTGGGGCCAACGTCCTGACTTTC

D gene: NA
J gene: TRBJ2-5
CDR3 length: 12
clone size: NA
V gene: TRBV11-2
CDR3 protein: CASSTRGETQYF
CDR3 DNA: TGTGCCAGCAGCACCAGGGGAGAGACCCAGTACTTC